This T cell receptor beta chain was observed in a study of CD8+CD57+ T cells in acquired aplastic anemia. Broader study findings: Both patients and controls carried the same twenty-nine CD8+ CDR3 sequences.

According to the study, genomic DNA was the template for TCR beta VDJ and CDR3 profiling. Using its own MiXCR run on the reads, TCRdb lists one record per CDR3 protein. Among roughly 250,000 distinct CDR3 sequences listed, approximately 45% were seen once. For sequencing, patients were chosen who had shown expansion of CD8+CD57+ cells by flow cytometry. As to this clonotype: Its antigen is as yet unknown.

Germline V gene data show CDR1 as SNHLY and CDR2 as FYNNEI. V gave up 7 bases and J gave up 6 bases, with 16 bases separating them. The CDR3 length is 13 residues. The sequence derives from a human donor with aplastic anemia. The specimen sequenced was sorted CD4+, CD8+, or CD8+CD57+ T cells (not recorded which) from PBMCs. The chain recombines TRBV2 with TRBJ2-7; tentatively, D is TRBD1 (6 bases). The CDR3 DNA sequence: TGTGCCAGCAAAACAGGGTTTCGAGTCGAGCAGTACTTC. This codes for CASKTGFRVEQYF.